This T cell receptor beta chain was identified in a study of cytomegalovirus exposure and HLA in healthy donors. Germline values: CDR1 SGHRS, CDR2 YFSETQ. This CDR3 contains 16 residues. On this clone: What it binds is not known. One end of the junction fails to match germline, which may point to a read error.

General study findings and limits: The tendency of first-cohort TCR clusters to co-occur in the 120 or so validation repertoires emerged from a later analysis.

Only in-frame clones appear in the TCRdb table, and some are missing; sequencing was by immunoSEQ multiplex PCR. The sample lists 120,000 or so clones; roughly 88% were seen once. The source of this sequence is a man younger than 35 in good health and CMV-seronegative. Sample: PBMCs. J is TRBJ2-1 and V is TRBV5-1, with TRBD1 matching 9 bases. The CDR3 DNA sequence: TGCGCCAGCAGCACTCAAGGGACAGGGAGATACAGTGAGCAGTTCTTC. Protein sequence: CASSTQGTGRYSEQFF.